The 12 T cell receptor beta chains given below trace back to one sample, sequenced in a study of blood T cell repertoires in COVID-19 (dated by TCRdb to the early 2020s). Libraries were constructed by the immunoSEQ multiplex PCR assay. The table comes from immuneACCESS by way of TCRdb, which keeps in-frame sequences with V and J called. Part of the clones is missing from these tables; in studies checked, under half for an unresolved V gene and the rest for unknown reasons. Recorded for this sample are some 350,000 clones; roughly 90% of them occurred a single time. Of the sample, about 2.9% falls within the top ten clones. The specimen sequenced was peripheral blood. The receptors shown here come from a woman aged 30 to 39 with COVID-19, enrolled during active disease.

The CDR3 sequence is CASSFLAGPSGANVLTF. The CDR3 DNA follows: TGTGCCAGCAGCTTTCTAGCGGGGCCCTCTGGGGCCAACGTCCTGACTTTC. This sequence joins TRBV7-9 and TRBJ2-6; 9 nucleotides agree with TRBD2. Per the germline V gene, CDR1 is SEHNR and CDR2 is FQNEAQ (reference sequence). The CDR3 has 17 residues. The V segment lost 3 bases and the J segment 0 bases; nucleotides outside the gene matches: 3.

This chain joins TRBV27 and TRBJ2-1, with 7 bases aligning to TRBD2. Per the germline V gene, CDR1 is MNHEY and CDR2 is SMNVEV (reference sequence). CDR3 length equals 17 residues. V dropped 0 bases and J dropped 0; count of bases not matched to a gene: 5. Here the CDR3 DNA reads TGTGCCAGCAGTTTATCGAAGCGGGAAATCTCCTACAATGAGCAGTTCTTC. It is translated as CASSLSKREISYNEQFF.

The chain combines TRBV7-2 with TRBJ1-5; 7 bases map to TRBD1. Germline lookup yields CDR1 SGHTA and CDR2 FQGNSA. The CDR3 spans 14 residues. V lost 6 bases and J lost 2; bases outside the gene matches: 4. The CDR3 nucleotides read TGTGCCAGCAGTACCGGACAGGGCAATCAGCCCCAGCATTTT. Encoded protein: CASSTGQGNQPQHF.

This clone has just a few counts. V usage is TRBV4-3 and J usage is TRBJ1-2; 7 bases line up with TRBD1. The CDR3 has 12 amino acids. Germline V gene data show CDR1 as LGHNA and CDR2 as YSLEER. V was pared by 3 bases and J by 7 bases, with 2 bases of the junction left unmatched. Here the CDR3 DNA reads TGCGCCAGCAGCCAGCAGGGGGTTGGCTACACCTTC. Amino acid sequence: CASSQQGVGYTF.

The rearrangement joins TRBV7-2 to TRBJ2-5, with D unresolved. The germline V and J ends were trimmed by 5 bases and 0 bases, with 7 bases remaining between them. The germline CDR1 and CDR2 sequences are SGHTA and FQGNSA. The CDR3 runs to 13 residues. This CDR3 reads CASSRGHQETQYF. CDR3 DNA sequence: TGTGCCAGCAGCCGCGGCCACCAAGAGACCCAGTACTTC. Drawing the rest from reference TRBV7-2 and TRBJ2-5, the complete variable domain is GAGVSQSPSNKVTEKGKDVELRCDPISGHTALYWYRQSLGQGLEFLIYFQGNSAPDKSGLPSDRFSAERTGGSVSTLTIQRTQQEDSAVYLCASSRGHQETQYFGPGTRLLVL.

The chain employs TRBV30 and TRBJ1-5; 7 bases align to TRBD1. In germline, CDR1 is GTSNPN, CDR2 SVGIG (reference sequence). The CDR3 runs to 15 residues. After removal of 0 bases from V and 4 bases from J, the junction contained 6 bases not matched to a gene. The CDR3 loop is CAWSVRTGGNQPQHF. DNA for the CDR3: TGTGCCTGGAGTGTAAGGACAGGTGGAAATCAGCCCCAGCATTTT.

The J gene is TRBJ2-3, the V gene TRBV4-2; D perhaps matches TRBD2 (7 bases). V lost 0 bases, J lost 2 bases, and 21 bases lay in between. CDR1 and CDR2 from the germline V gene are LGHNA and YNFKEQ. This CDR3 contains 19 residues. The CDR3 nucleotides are TGTGCCAGCAGCCAAGATCCTAGGGGGGGCGGACAAAACACAGATACGCAGTATTTT. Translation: CASSQDPRGGGQNTDTQYF.

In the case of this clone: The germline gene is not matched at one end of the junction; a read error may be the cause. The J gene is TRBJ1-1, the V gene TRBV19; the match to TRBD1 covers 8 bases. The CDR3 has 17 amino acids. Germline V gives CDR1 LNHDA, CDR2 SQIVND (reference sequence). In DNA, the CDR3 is TGTGCCAGTAGTCCTCTCTTATCCTGGACAGGGAACCCTGAAGCTTTCTTT. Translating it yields CASSPLLSWTGNPEAFF.

CDR3 region: CASSPRGAGSLGYNEQFF. The CDR3 nucleotides are TGTGCCAGCAGTCCCAGGGGAGCGGGGTCCCTGGGGTACAATGAGCAGTTCTTC. This rearrangement joins TRBV6-2 or TRBV6-3 to TRBJ2-1, with D possibly TRBD2 on 7 matching bases. Germline lookup yields CDR1 MNHEY and CDR2 SVGEGT. This CDR3 comprises 18 residues. V was cut by 5 bases and J by 4 bases, with 24 bases left in between.

CDR3 residues: CASSPLGSYEQYF. The CDR3 coding sequence is TGTGCCAGCAGCCCCCTAGGCTCCTACGAGCAGTACTTC. V gene TRBV7-9 combines with J gene TRBJ2-7; D not resolved. V was pared by 5 bases and J by 0 bases, with 8 bases between. The germline gives CDR1 SEHNR, CDR2 FQNEAQ (reference sequence). The CDR3 consists of 13 residues.

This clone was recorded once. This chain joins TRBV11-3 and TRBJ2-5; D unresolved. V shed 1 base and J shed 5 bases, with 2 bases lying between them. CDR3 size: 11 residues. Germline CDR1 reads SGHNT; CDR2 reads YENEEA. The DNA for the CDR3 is TGTGCCAGCAGCTTAGCGGAGACCCAGTACTTC. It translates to CASSLAETQYF.

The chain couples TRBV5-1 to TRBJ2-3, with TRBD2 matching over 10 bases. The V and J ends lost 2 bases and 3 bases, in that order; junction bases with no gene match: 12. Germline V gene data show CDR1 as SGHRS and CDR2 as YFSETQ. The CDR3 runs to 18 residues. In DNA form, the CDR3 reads TGCGCCAGCAGCTTTGGAAGCGGGGGGGCTCAGAGGACAGATACGCAGTATTTT. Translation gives CASSFGSGGAQRTDTQYF. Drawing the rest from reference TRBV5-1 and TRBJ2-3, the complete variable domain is KAGVTQTPRYLIKTRGQQVTLSCSPISGHRSVSWYQQTPGQGLQFLFEYFSETQRNKGNFPGRFSGRQFSNSRSEMNVSTLELGDSALYLCASSFGSGGAQRTDTQYFGPGTRLTVL.